This T cell receptor (beta chain) is drawn from a study of blood T cell repertoires in COVID-19 (dated by TCRdb to the early 2020s). About the full investigation: Samples from collaborators originated in the United States, Italy and Spain and spanned both the acute and convalescent phases of COVID-19. The repertoires were released in a freely available public database intended as a resource for research on the immune response to SARS-CoV-2. The prospective study material was composed of cDNA or gDNA derived from T cells, B-cell-depleted T cells, or PBMCs. The sample metadata nearly always contained a de-identified subject ID, COVID-19 status, age in years and sex. Where HLA class I and class II types were available, the types were taken from metadata supplied by the sample provider, not from assay-based typing. Subjects who had been exposed to COVID-19, were actively infected with it, or had recovered from it provided the deeply sampled blood TCRbeta repertoires that made up the dataset. Samples were obtained from the ongoing ImmuneRACE study (first 160 participants) and from over 1,000 subjects provided by 6 global collaborators.

Collaborating institutions collected whole blood in K2EDTA tubes following their own protocols. For TCRbeta analysis, collaborators shipped samples as frozen whole blood, isolated PBMCs, or DNA extracted from either of those sample types. In the case of this clone: Its antigen target is currently unknown. The record has no base qualities; no much larger clone is one base away.

From the germline V gene, CDR1 is LGHNA and CDR2 is YSLEER. Spanning cysteine to phenylalanine, the CDR3 consists of 15 amino acids. Only the CDR3 DNA stays, 45 bases, in frame from base 1. The junction shows trimming of 4 bases on V and 4 bases on J, and the gene matches do not reach 3 bases of it. Results the study describes overall, beyond this receptor: The amount of clinical and demographic metadata varied by source and participant and was provided uncurated.

The immunoSEQ Assay, a bias-controlled multiplex PCR, was used to amplify TCRbeta CDR3 regions from genomic DNA. The authors processed their data as follows. The number of nucleated cells in each sample was estimated from the amplification of reference gene primers within the assay. To quantify the absolute abundance of each unique TCRbeta CDR3 rearrangement, sequence reads were collapsed and filtered. For each sample, productive Simpson clonality was calculated as the square root of Simpson's diversity index over productive rearrangements. Held by TCRdb, this immuneACCESS table contains in-frame sequences only and omits some clones. Under half of the omission traces to an unresolved V gene where checked; the cause of the rest is unknown. D and trimming were read from the DNA, whereas the V and J calls and clone size are those reported in that table. For this sample there are around 30,000 clones; 88% appear just once. Clones ranked in the top ten supply roughly an eighth of the sample.

The receptor was isolated from a human donor with active COVID-19. The donor label of this sample is uncertain. Sequencing was performed on peripheral blood. The V and J genes are TRBV4-3 and TRBJ2-1, with 11 junctional bases fitting TRBD2. The CDR3 sequence is CASSPGLAEYNEQFF. The DNA sequence is given as TGCGCCAGCAGCCCGGGACTAGCGGAATACAATGAGCAGTTCTTC.